These 32 T cell receptor beta chains came from one sample sequenced in a study of blood T cell repertoires in COVID-19. TCRdb's table, derived via immunoSEQ multiplex PCR, lists solely in-frame clones and lacks some. The repertoire includes 270,000 or so clones, approximately 82% of them detected once, and roughly 3.1% sits in the top ten. Sample: peripheral blood. Receptor source: a young woman with acute or convalescent COVID-19.

This clone was recorded a few times. The CDR3: CASSPNLNTEAFF. Written as DNA, the CDR3 is TGTGCCAGCAGCCCCAATTTGAACACTGAAGCTTTCTTT. This chain connects TRBV6-5 to TRBJ1-1; D uncertain. The CDR3 has 13 residues. The V gene's germline CDR1 is MNHEY and CDR2 SVGAGI. V gave up 6 bases and J gave up 0 bases, with 8 bases separating them.

This chain links TRBV28 with TRBJ2-7; D might be TRBD1 (5 bases). The CDR3 spans 11 residues. Trimming shortened V by 10 bases and J by 0 bases, and 7 bases separated the two germline ends. Germline V CDR1 and CDR2: MDHEN, SYDVKM. The CDR3 nucleotides read TGTGCCACAGGGAACTCCTACGAGCAGTACTTC. Its protein product is CATGNSYEQYF. Drawing the rest from reference TRBV28 and TRBJ2-7, the complete variable domain is DVKVTQSSRYLVKRTGEKVFLECVQDMDHENMFWYRQDPGLGLRLIYFSYDVKMKEKGDIPEGYSVSREKKERFSLILESASTNQTSMYLCATGNSYEQYFGPGTRLTVT.

This chain links TRBV18 with TRBJ1-3; 8 nucleotides line up with TRBD1. The CDR3 runs to 18 residues. From germline, CDR1 is KGHSH and CDR2 LQKENI. Trimming took 4 bases from V and 0 from J; bases not matched to a gene: 11. The CDR3 coding sequence is TGTGCCAGCTCACAAGGGACAGGCCAACTAAGCTCTGGAAACACCATATATTTT. This encodes CASSQGTGQLSSGNTIYF.

The V gene is TRBV27, the J gene TRBJ1-2; D gene uncertain. V gave up 3 bases and J gave up 8 bases, with 13 bases separating them. The length of the CDR3 is 13 residues. Germline V gene lookup returns CDR1 MNHEY and CDR2 SMNVEV (reference sequence). CDR3 protein: CASSFLEGGGYTF. For the CDR3, the DNA is TGTGCCAGCAGTTTCCTAGAAGGCGGAGGCTACACCTTC.

The rearrangement joins TRBV7-9 to TRBJ1-1; 7 bases align to TRBD1. V was clipped by 2 bases and J by 8 bases; unmatched bases: 5. CDR1 and CDR2 from the germline V gene are SEHNR and FQNEAQ (reference sequence). This CDR3 region has 13 residues. CDR3 region: CASSLRTGTEAFF. The CDR3 coding sequence is TGTGCCAGCAGCTTAAGGACAGGAACCGAAGCTTTCTTT.

This CDR3 is CASSATTGTGELFF. In DNA, the CDR3 is TGTGCCAGCAGCGCGACGACAGGGACCGGGGAGCTGTTTTTT. The chain couples TRBV9 to TRBJ2-2; 7 bases are a match to TRBD1. This CDR3 spans 14 amino acids. CDR1 SGDLS and CDR2 YYNGEE come from the germline V gene. V was pared by 3 bases and J by 5 bases, with 4 bases of the junction left unmatched. Supplemented by reference TRBV9 and TRBJ2-2, the full variable domain reads DSGVTQTPKHLITATGQRVTLRCSPRSGDLSVYWYQQSLDQGLQFLIQYYNGEERAKGNILERFSAQQFPDLHSELNLSSLELGDSALYFCASSATTGTGELFFGEGSRLTVL.

This clone has ten or more counts. The V gene is TRBV5-1, the J gene TRBJ2-3, with D uncertain. This CDR3 spans 15 amino acids. The V gene's germline CDR1 is SGHRS and CDR2 YFSETQ. Trimming stripped 4 bases from V and 2 bases from J, with 14 bases between. The CDR3 region is CASSTGLRNTDTQYF. The DNA of the CDR3 is TGCGCCAGCAGCACCGGGTTGCGAAACACAGATACGCAGTATTTT.

The chain carries TRBV6-5 and TRBJ2-5; 7 bases map to TRBD2. Unmatched junction bases numbered 16, after V lost 8 bases and J lost 7 bases. This CDR3 region has 15 residues. Germline CDR1 reads MNHEY; CDR2 reads SVGAGI. The CDR3 DNA sequence: TGTGCCAGCTTTCTCATGGCTAGCGGAGGAGGGACCCAGTACTTC. This sequence encodes CASFLMASGGGTQYF.

The chain carries TRBV4-1 and TRBJ2-5; D is undetermined. The CDR3 runs to 13 residues. Trimming removed 2 bases from V and 0 bases from J, with 4 bases in between. Germline CDR1 reads MGHRA; CDR2 reads YSYEKL. DNA of the CDR3: TGCGCCAGCAGCCAAACGGACCAAGAGACCCAGTACTTC. It encodes CASSQTDQETQYF.

The rearrangement uses TRBV2 and TRBJ2-2; perhaps TRBD2 as D (7 bases). V lost 6 bases and J lost 4, with 15 bases in between. Per the germline V gene, CDR1 is SNHLY and CDR2 is FYNNEI. This CDR3 is built from 15 residues. The CDR3 DNA reads TGTGCCAGCAGCAAGGGAGGGGGGTCCACCGGGGAGCTGTTTTTT. The encoded protein is CASSKGGGSTGELFF.

This chain joins TRBV10-3 and TRBJ2-2; TRBD1 matches 8 bases. The CDR3 has 15 amino acids. Germline V gene sequence: CDR1 ENHRY, CDR2 SYGVKD. Germline trimming cut 5 bases from V and 4 bases from J; bases unmatched to any gene: 6. CDR3 DNA: TGTGCCATCAGTTCGGACAGGGAAATCACCGGGGAGCTGTTTTTT. Protein product: CAISSDREITGELFF.

In its sample, this clone was seen a few times. The chain carries TRBV2 and TRBJ2-7; D is ambiguous. The V gene lost 1 base and the J gene lost 2 bases, with 3 bases spanning the gap. This CDR3 is built from 12 residues. CDR1 is SNHLY, CDR2 FYNNEI, per germline. CDR3 bases: TGTGCCAGCAGTGAAGGGCCCTACGAGCAGTACTTC. Its protein product is CASSEGPYEQYF.

The chain joins TRBV9 to TRBJ2-7, with 11 bases matching TRBD2. The CDR3 runs 15 residues. With 4 bases clipped from V and 1 base from J, the junction kept 4 bases outside the gene matches. Per the germline V gene, CDR1 is SGDLS and CDR2 is YYNGEE. Here the CDR3 DNA reads TGTGCCAGCAGCCTTACTAGCGGGAGTTCCTACGAGCAGTACTTC. It is translated as CASSLTSGSSYEQYF.

The V gene is TRBV28, the J gene TRBJ2-6; 8 bases map to TRBD1. In germline, CDR1 is MDHEN, CDR2 SYDVKM. V was clipped by 3 bases and J by 3 bases; unmatched bases: 7. This CDR3 is 17 amino acids long. The CDR3 loop is CASSLRQGRDGANVLTF. CDR3 DNA: TGTGCCAGCAGTTTGAGACAGGGGCGCGATGGGGCCAACGTCCTGACTTTC.

The chain recombines TRBV6-1 with TRBJ1-1; 7 bases agree with TRBD1. The ends lost 2 bases at V and 7 bases at J; junction bases unmatched: 7. The CDR3 length is 14 residues. The germline V gene encodes CDR1 MNHNS and CDR2 SASEGT. CDR3: CASSEWVTGNEAFF. The CDR3 coding sequence is TGTGCCAGCAGTGAATGGGTGACAGGGAATGAAGCTTTCTTT.

The CDR3 DNA follows: TGTGCCAGCACCCCCCCCAGCGGGCGGGACTCCTACAATGAGCAGTTCTTC. As protein: CASTPPSGRDSYNEQFF. The chain couples TRBV2 to TRBJ2-1, with D maybe TRBD2 (6 bases). Germline V CDR1 and CDR2: SNHLY, FYNNEI. Trimming pared 7 bases from V and 0 bases from J, leaving 19 bases between. The CDR3 sequence is 17 residues long.

This clone was recorded once. CDR3 sequence: CASSILSGTAKETQYF. The CDR3 region has the DNA TGTGCCAGTAGTATACTATCGGGAACAGCTAAAGAGACCCAGTACTTC. This chain joins TRBV19 and TRBJ2-5; tentatively, D is TRBD2 (5 bases). This CDR3 is 16 amino acids long. The germline V gene has CDR1 LNHDA and CDR2 SQIVND (reference sequence). Trimming left V 2 bases short and J 3 bases short, with 16 bases between. Looking up the rest from reference TRBV19 and TRBJ2-5 gives the full variable domain: DGGITQSPKYLFRKEGQNVTLSCEQNLNHDAMYWYRQDPGQGLRLIYYSQIVNDFQKGDIAEGYSVSREKKESFPLTVTSAQKNPTAFYLCASSILSGTAKETQYFGPGTRLLVL.

The chain has TRBV5-1 and TRBJ2-7; 13 nucleotides match TRBD2. The V gene end was trimmed by 5 bases and the J gene end by 4 bases; junction bases not matched to a gene: 6. Looked up from germline, CDR1 is SGHRS and CDR2 is YFSETQ. The CDR3 totals 15 residues. The CDR3 loop is CASRYGTSGIYEQYF. The CDR3 coding sequence is TGCGCCAGCAGATATGGGACTAGCGGGATTTACGAGCAGTACTTC.

The gene calls are TRBV6-4 and TRBJ2-1; weak D call: TRBD2 (5 bases). Trimming stripped 2 bases from V and 5 bases from J, with 28 bases between. Germline values: CDR1 MRHNA, CDR2 SNTAGT. CDR3 size: 20 residues. The CDR3 loop is CASSDPAGLPRKRYNNEQFF. In DNA, the CDR3 is TGTGCCAGCAGTGACCCCGCCGGACTTCCCAGAAAGAGATATAACAATGAGCAGTTCTTC.

V and J are TRBV13 and TRBJ1-1; 8 bases line up with TRBD1. The CDR3 is 16 residues long. V lost 5 bases to trimming and J lost 1 base; unmatched junction nucleotides: 9. Germline V gene lookup returns CDR1 PRHDT and CDR2 FYEKMQ (reference sequence). The CDR3 sequence is CASSDSPGGANTEAFF. CDR3 in DNA: TGTGCCAGCAGCGACAGCCCAGGGGGCGCGAACACTGAAGCTTTCTTT.

The chain uses TRBV5-1 and TRBJ2-7; TRBD2 matches at 8 bases. After removal of 0 bases from V and 4 bases from J, the junction contained 9 bases not matched to a gene. CDR3 length: 16 amino acids. From germline, CDR1 is SGHRS and CDR2 YFSETQ. The CDR3 spells CASSLAGGTRTYEQYF. DNA for the CDR3: TGCGCCAGCAGCTTGGCCGGAGGGACTAGAACATACGAGCAGTACTTC.

The chain employs TRBV4-3 and TRBJ2-5, with TRBD2 matching 10 bases. The CDR3 spans 18 residues. Per germline, CDR1 LGHNA and CDR2 YSLEER. V lost 1 base to trimming and J lost 3 bases; unmatched junction nucleotides: 11. The CDR3 coding sequence is TGCGCCAGCAGCCAAGGAAGCGGGAGGGCCGGGAGTAAAGAGACCCAGTACTTC. Its translation: CASSQGSGRAGSKETQYF.

This sequence joins TRBV2 and TRBJ2-6; D may be TRBD2 (6 bases). The V end was cut by 6 bases, the J end by 0 bases, with 12 bases between. The CDR3 has 16 amino acids. Germline V gives CDR1 SNHLY, CDR2 FYNNEI. CDR3 DNA: TGTGCCAGCAGGGGACTCAGATTCTCTGGGGCCAACGTCCTGACTTTC. Amino acids: CASRGLRFSGANVLTF.

J is TRBJ2-1 and V is TRBV6-2 or TRBV6-3; 10 nucleotides line up with TRBD2. The CDR3 extends over 15 amino acids. CDR1 and CDR2 (germline): MNHEY, SVGEGT. J was trimmed by 5 bases and V by 4 bases; bases with no gene match: 5. CDR3 loop: CASSSPGLANNEQFF. The CDR3 DNA sequence: TGTGCCAGCAGTTCCCCGGGACTAGCGAACAATGAGCAGTTCTTC.

This clone appeared a single time. The chain combines TRBV27 with TRBJ1-1; D might be TRBD1 (6 bases). Per the germline V gene, CDR1 is MNHEY and CDR2 is SMNVEV (reference sequence). Deletions cut 6 bases from V and 4 bases from J, with 12 bases between. The CDR3 runs to 13 residues. CDR3 DNA sequence: TGTGCCAGCAGGGGACATTTGACCACTGAAGCTTTCTTT. Translation: CASRGHLTTEAFF.

The chain carries TRBV5-6 and TRBJ2-3; no clear D gene. Germline V CDR1 and CDR2: SGHDT, YYEEEE. Trimming left V 0 bases short and J 1 base short, with 6 bases between. This CDR3 is 14 amino acids long. CDR3 coding DNA: TGTGCCAGCAGCTTGGAGTCAGGCACAGATACGCAGTATTTT. It specifies CASSLESGTDTQYF.

The rearrangement joins TRBV18 to TRBJ2-1; a weak D match, TRBD2 (7 bases). This CDR3 has 17 residues. Germline V gives CDR1 KGHSH, CDR2 LQKENI. V lost 4 bases and J 8 bases, leaving 24 bases between the germline ends. Here the CDR3 DNA reads TGTGCCAGCTCACTCCAGACAGGACTGACTGGGGGGGATGAGCAGTTCTTC. Translation: CASSLQTGLTGGDEQFF.

The chain is built from TRBV2 and TRBJ2-7; TRBD2 is a possible D gene (6 bases). From germline, CDR1 is SNHLY and CDR2 FYNNEI. CDR3 size: 15 residues. The V and J ends lost 8 bases and 3 bases respectively, with 20 bases between them. The CDR3 DNA reads as TGTGCCAGCGGATCCCGGGACTCCACGGTCTACGAGCAGTACTTC. Translating it yields CASGSRDSTVYEQYF.

CDR3 nucleotides: TGTGCCAGCAGTTACCAGGGTGCAGAGACCCAGTACTTC. This sequence encodes CASSYQGAETQYF. This chain connects TRBV6-5 to TRBJ2-5, with a tentative D call TRBD1 (5 bases). The V gene's germline CDR1 is MNHEY and CDR2 SVGAGI. V was trimmed by 2 bases and J by 4 bases, leaving 8 bases between them. The CDR3 spans 13 residues.

This clone was seen only once. The rearrangement links TRBV7-2 to TRBJ1-4; the D gene is possibly TRBD1 (6 bases). This CDR3 has 14 residues. V was trimmed by 5 bases and J by 8 bases, leaving 15 bases between them. Germline V gene lookup returns CDR1 SGHTA and CDR2 FQGNSA. The CDR3 nucleotides read TGTGCCAGCAGCCGCACAGGGTCTACCGAAAAACTGTTTTTT. This sequence encodes CASSRTGSTEKLFF.

The V and J genes are TRBV28 and TRBJ2-5; a weak D match, TRBD2 (6 bases). Deletions cut 5 bases from V and 0 bases from J, with 19 bases between. Germline CDR1 reads MDHEN; CDR2 reads SYDVKM. The CDR3 runs 17 residues. The CDR3 sequence: CASSTLGLRENQETQYF. CDR3 DNA sequence: TGTGCCAGCAGTACCCTGGGTTTACGGGAGAACCAAGAGACCCAGTACTTC.

The CDR3, as DNA: TGTGCCAGCTCACAGATAATAACAGGGGCCAACTATGGCTACACCTTC. The encoded protein is CASSQIITGANYGYTF. This chain joins TRBV18 and TRBJ1-2; 7 bases match TRBD1. Germline trimming cut 4 bases from V and 2 bases from J; bases unmatched to any gene: 10. Germline V gene sequence: CDR1 KGHSH, CDR2 LQKENI. The CDR3 length is 16 residues.